The 22 T cell receptor beta chains listed next were all sequenced from one sample in a study of blood T cell repertoires in COVID-19. Repertoires were generated with immunoSEQ multiplex PCR, while TCRdb's copy carries only in-frame clones and drops some. This table has 200,000 to 250,000 clones, 70% to 90% appearing once. Sample: PBMCs or T cells enriched from blood (not recorded which). All receptors come from a young man who had recovered from COVID-19.

The chain joins TRBV12-3 or TRBV12-4 to TRBJ2-7; D remains ambiguous. Trimming stripped 4 bases from V and 3 bases from J, with 4 bases between. The CDR3 covers 11 residues. As DNA, the CDR3 is TGTGCCAGCAGTTCCAACTACGAGCAGTACTTC. Translating it yields CASSSNYEQYF.

The V gene is TRBV4-1, the J gene TRBJ1-5, with unresolved D. V lost 5 bases to trimming and J lost 3 bases, with 17 bases between them. Germline loops: CDR1 MGHRA, CDR2 YSYEKL. The CDR3 sequence is 16 residues long. In DNA form, the CDR3 reads TGCGCCAGCAGCTCTACGGGTCTGACCCCCAATCAGCCCCAGCATTTT. Amino acid sequence: CASSSTGLTPNQPQHF.

Concerning this clone: Other DNA sequences in the same sample also yield this CDR3. The CDR3 bases are TGTGCCAGCAGTACTTACAATGAGCAGTTCTTC. Translation: CASSTYNEQFF. V usage is TRBV28 and J usage is TRBJ2-1; D is uncertain. The CDR3 is made up of 11 amino acids. The germline V gene encodes CDR1 MDHEN and CDR2 SYDVKM. The V and J ends lost 5 bases and 4 bases respectively, with 3 bases between them.

The chain couples TRBV7-9 to TRBJ1-2, with 7 bases identical to TRBD1. The CDR3 is 17 residues long. The V and J ends lost 4 bases and 4 bases, in that order; junction bases with no gene match: 15. Germline CDR1 and CDR2: SEHNR and FQNEAQ (reference sequence). The CDR3 DNA reads as TGTGCCAGCAGCTCAGGGGGACTCAGTTACCCTCGCTATGGCTACACCTTC. Translated, it gives CASSSGGLSYPRYGYTF. The variable domain in full, with the rest retrieved from reference TRBV7-9 and TRBJ1-2, is DTGVSQNPRHKITKRGQNVTFRCDPISEHNRLYWYRQTLGQGPEFLTYFQNEAQLEKSRLLSDRFSAERPKGSFSTLEIQRTEQGDSAMYLCASSSGGLSYPRYGYTFGSGTRLTVV.

The V and J genes are TRBV2 and TRBJ1-3, with 7 bases lining up with TRBD1. The CDR3 contains 15 residues. The ends lost 3 bases at V and 2 bases at J; junction bases unmatched: 4. Germline V gene sequence: CDR1 SNHLY, CDR2 FYNNEI. This CDR3 reads CASSDLTGAGNTIYF. The CDR3 coding sequence is TGTGCCAGCAGTGATCTAACAGGGGCTGGAAACACCATATATTTT. Using reference TRBV2 and TRBJ1-3 for the parts outside the CDR3, the full variable domain is EPEVTQTPSHQVTQMGQEVILRCVPISNHLYFYWYRQILGQKVEFLVSFYNNEISEKSEIFDDQFSVERPDGSNFTLKIRSTKLEDSAMYFCASSDLTGAGNTIYFGEGSWLTVV.

The rearrangement joins TRBV10-2 to TRBJ2-1; TRBD2 matches at 11 bases. The V and J ends lost 6 bases and 0 bases, in that order; junction bases with no gene match: 7. Germline assignment: CDR1 WSHSY and CDR2 SAAADI. This CDR3 is built from 17 residues. The CDR3 spells CASRKGLADRSYNEQFF. The CDR3 region has the DNA TGCGCCAGCAGGAAGGGACTAGCGGATCGCTCCTACAATGAGCAGTTCTTC.

The chain carries TRBV27 and TRBJ2-7, with D possibly TRBD1 on 5 matching bases. Germline CDR1 reads MNHEY; CDR2 reads SMNVEV (reference sequence). The CDR3 is 15 amino acids. Between the trimmed V and J ends, which lost 2 bases and 4 bases, there was a span of 15 bases. Written as DNA, the CDR3 is TGTGCCAGCAGTTTAGCCAGGGAAAGTTGGTACGAGCAGTACTTC. Its protein product is CASSLARESWYEQYF.

The genes are TRBV4-3 and TRBJ2-5; possibly TRBD2 for D (7 bases). CDR1 is LGHNA and CDR2 is YSLEER in the germline V gene. Trimming shortened V by 1 base and J by 5 bases, and 17 bases separated the two germline ends. This CDR3 has 16 amino acids. CDR3 sequence: CASSQVLRGREETQYF. In nucleotides, the CDR3 is TGCGCCAGCAGCCAAGTTCTGAGGGGGAGGGAGGAGACCCAGTACTTC.

This chain joins TRBV20-1 and TRBJ2-3, with 7 positions matching TRBD2. J lost 2 bases, V lost 3 bases, and 2 bases had no gene match. Looked up from germline, CDR1 is DFQATT and CDR2 is SNEGSKA (reference sequence). The CDR3 sequence is 13 residues long. CDR3 nucleotides: TGCAGTGCTAGTGGGGGGGTCACAGATACGCAGTATTTT. Translation gives CSASGGVTDTQYF.

The rearrangement uses TRBV7-9 and TRBJ2-3; tentative D call: TRBD2 (6 bases). Per germline, CDR1 SEHNR and CDR2 FQNEAQ (reference sequence). The CDR3 contains 14 residues. V was clipped by 5 bases and J by 0 bases, with 9 bases between them. DNA of the CDR3: TGTGCCAGCAGCCCGGGACTTAGCACAGATACGCAGTATTTT. The encoded protein is CASSPGLSTDTQYF.

A few counts support this clone. The V gene is TRBV7-9, the J gene TRBJ2-5, with 10 bases lining up with TRBD1. The ends lost 1 base at V and 11 bases at J; junction bases unmatched: 7. The CDR3 sequence is 14 residues long. Germline lookup yields CDR1 SEHNR and CDR2 FQNEAQ (reference sequence). The CDR3 region has the DNA TGTGCCAGCAGCTTAGAAGGACAGGGGGTGACTCAGTACTTC. Its translation: CASSLEGQGVTQYF.

V and J are TRBV4-2 and TRBJ1-5; no clear D gene. Germline loops: CDR1 LGHNA, CDR2 YNFKEQ. The V end was cut by 1 base, the J end by 1 base, with 5 bases between. This CDR3 contains 14 residues. CDR3 loop: CASSQARSNQPQHF. In nucleotides, the CDR3 is TGTGCCAGCAGCCAAGCGAGGAGCAATCAGCCCCAGCATTTT.

The J gene is TRBJ2-5, the V gene TRBV7-9, with 7 bases that match TRBD1. CDR1 and CDR2 from the germline V gene are SEHNR and FQNEAQ (reference sequence). V gave up 2 bases and J gave up 1 base; unmatched junction bases: 4. CDR3 size: 15 residues. DNA for the CDR3: TGTGCCAGCAGCTTACTTGGGACAGCCCAAGAGACCCAGTACTTC. It translates to CASSLLGTAQETQYF.

The J gene is TRBJ2-1, the V gene TRBV28, with D perhaps TRBD2 (6 bases). Looked up from germline, CDR1 is MDHEN and CDR2 is SYDVKM. There are 13 residues in the CDR3. V dropped 6 bases and J dropped 5 bases, with 11 bases sitting between them. CDR3 amino acids: CASRRLGNNEQFF. The CDR3 nucleotides read TGTGCCAGCAGAAGACTAGGGAACAATGAGCAGTTCTTC.

The J gene is TRBJ1-6, the V gene TRBV18, with 8 bases aligning to TRBD1. Germline CDR1 KGHSH, CDR2 LQKENI. Trimming at V came to 2 bases and at J to 11 bases, leaving 11 bases not matched to a gene. The CDR3 is 16 amino acids. CDR3 sequence reads: CASSPWPPGGGTPLHF. CDR3 bases: TGTGCCAGCTCACCATGGCCCCCAGGGGGCGGAACACCCCTCCACTTT.

This clone was seen more than once but under ten times. The rearrangement uses TRBV10-3 and TRBJ1-6, with TRBD1 matching 7 bases. CDR1 is ENHRY, CDR2 SYGVKD, per germline. J lost 4 bases, V lost 9 bases, and 3 bases had no gene match. This CDR3 contains 13 residues. This CDR3 is CAIWDSYNSPLHF. The CDR3, as DNA: TGTGCCATATGGGACAGTTATAATTCACCCCTCCACTTT.

This clone was counted a single time. The CDR3 here is CASSPWDRRTSNTGELFF. In DNA, the CDR3 is TGTGCCAGCAGCCCCTGGGACAGGCGAACATCGAACACCGGGGAGCTGTTTTTT. The chain is built from TRBV7-2 and TRBJ2-2, with 8 nucleotides matching TRBD1. This CDR3 is built from 18 residues. The V segment lost 5 bases and the J segment 0 bases; nucleotides outside the gene matches: 11. CDR1 is SGHTA and CDR2 is FQGNSA in the germline V gene. The whole variable domain, filled in from reference TRBV7-2 and TRBJ2-2, reads GAGVSQSPSNKVTEKGKDVELRCDPISGHTALYWYRQSLGQGLEFLIYFQGNSAPDKSGLPSDRFSAERTGGSVSTLTIQRTQQEDSAVYLCASSPWDRRTSNTGELFFGEGSRLTVL.

The gene calls are TRBV19 and TRBJ2-1, with 9 positions matching TRBD1. This CDR3 comprises 17 residues. Germline V gene data show CDR1 as LNHDA and CDR2 as SQIVND (reference sequence). V gave up 5 bases and J gave up 3 bases; unmatched junction bases: 11. In nucleotides, the CDR3 is TGTGCCAGTAGTGAAAGAAAAACAGGGGGCTACTACAATGAGCAGTTCTTC. Translation gives CASSERKTGGYYNEQFF.

The chain is built from TRBV5-6 and TRBJ2-7, with 7 bases identical to TRBD1. Germline CDR1 reads SGHDT; CDR2 reads YYEEEE. The CDR3 covers 14 residues. V lost 3 bases and J lost 1; bases outside the gene matches: 4. CDR3 region: CASSWGQISYEQYF. The CDR3 DNA follows: TGTGCCAGCAGCTGGGGACAGATTTCCTACGAGCAGTACTTC.

The chain is built from TRBV6-4 and TRBJ2-5; 8 bases align to TRBD2. The ends lost 0 bases at V and 4 bases at J; junction bases unmatched: 4. The germline V gene encodes CDR1 MRHNA and CDR2 SNTAGT. The CDR3 loop spans 15 amino acids. The DNA of the CDR3 is TGTGCCAGCAGTGACTCAGCGGGAGTACGAGAGACCCAGTACTTC. Translation gives CASSDSAGVRETQYF.

V is TRBV7-9 and J is TRBJ2-7, with TRBD2 identical over 7 bases. Germline CDR1 SEHNR, CDR2 FQNEAQ (reference sequence). CDR3 length: 14 amino acids. The V segment lost 6 bases and the J segment 3 bases; nucleotides outside the gene matches: 8. The DNA of the CDR3 is TGTGCCAGCAGGACGGCGGGAGTTAGCTACGAGCAGTACTTC. Translated, it gives CASRTAGVSYEQYF.

This sequence joins TRBV27 and TRBJ1-2; possibly TRBD1 for D (5 bases). V dropped 7 bases and J dropped 7 bases, with 16 bases sitting between them. The CDR3 extends over 13 amino acids. Germline CDR1 and CDR2: MNHEY and SMNVEV (reference sequence). The CDR3 nucleotides are TGTGCCAGCACAGGCAGGGCCTTCGGTGGCTACACCTTC. Its protein is CASTGRAFGGYTF.